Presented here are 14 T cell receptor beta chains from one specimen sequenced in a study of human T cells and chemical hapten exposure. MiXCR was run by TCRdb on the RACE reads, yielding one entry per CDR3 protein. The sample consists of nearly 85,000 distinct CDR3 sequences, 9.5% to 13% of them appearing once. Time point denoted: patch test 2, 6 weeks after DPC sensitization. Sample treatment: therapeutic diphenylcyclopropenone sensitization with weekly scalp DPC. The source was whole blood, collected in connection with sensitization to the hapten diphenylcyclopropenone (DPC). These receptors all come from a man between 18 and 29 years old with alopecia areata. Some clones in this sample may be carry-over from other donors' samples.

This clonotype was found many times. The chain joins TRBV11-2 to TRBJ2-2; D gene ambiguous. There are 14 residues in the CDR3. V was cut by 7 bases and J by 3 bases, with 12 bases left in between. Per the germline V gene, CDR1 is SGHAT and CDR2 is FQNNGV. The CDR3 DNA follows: TGTGCCAGCATCGATCGTCAGTACACCGGGGAGCTGTTTTTT. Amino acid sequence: CASIDRQYTGELFF.

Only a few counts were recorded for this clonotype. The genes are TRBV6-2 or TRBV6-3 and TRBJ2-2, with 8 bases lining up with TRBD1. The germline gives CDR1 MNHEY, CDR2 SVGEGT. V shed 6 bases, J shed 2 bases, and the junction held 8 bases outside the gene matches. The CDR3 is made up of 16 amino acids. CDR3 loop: CASRRDRGLNTGELFF. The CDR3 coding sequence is TGTGCCAGCAGACGTGACAGGGGCCTTAACACCGGGGAGCTGTTTTTT.

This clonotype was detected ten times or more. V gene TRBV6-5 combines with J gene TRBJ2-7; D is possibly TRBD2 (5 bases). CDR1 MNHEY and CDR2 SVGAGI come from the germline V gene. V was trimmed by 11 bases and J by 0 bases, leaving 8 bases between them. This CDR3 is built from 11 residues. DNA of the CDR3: TGTGCCTGTGGGAGCTCCTACGAGCAGTACTTC. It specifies CACGSSYEQYF.

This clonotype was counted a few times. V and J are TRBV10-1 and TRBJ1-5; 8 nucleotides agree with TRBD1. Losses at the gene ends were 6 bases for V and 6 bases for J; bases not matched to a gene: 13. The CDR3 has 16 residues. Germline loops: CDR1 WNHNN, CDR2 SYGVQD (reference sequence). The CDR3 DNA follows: TGCGCCAGCAGCACCACGGACAGGGAGAAGGGTCAGCCCCAGCATTTT. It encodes CASSTTDREKGQPQHF.

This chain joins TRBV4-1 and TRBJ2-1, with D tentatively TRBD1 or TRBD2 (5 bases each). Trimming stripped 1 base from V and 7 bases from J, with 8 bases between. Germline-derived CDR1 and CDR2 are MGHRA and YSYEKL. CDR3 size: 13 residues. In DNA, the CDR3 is TGCGCCAGCAGCCAAGGTTGGGGGAATGAGCAGTTCTTC. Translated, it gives CASSQGWGNEQFF.

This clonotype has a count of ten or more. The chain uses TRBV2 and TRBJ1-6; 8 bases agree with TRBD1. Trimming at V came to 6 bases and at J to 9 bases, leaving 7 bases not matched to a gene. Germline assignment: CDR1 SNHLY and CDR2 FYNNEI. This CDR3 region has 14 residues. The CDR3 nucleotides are TGTGCCAGCAGCTTGGACAGGGCAGGTTCACCCCTCCACTTT. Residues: CASSLDRAGSPLHF. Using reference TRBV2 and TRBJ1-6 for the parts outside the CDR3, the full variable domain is EPEVTQTPSHQVTQMGQEVILRCVPISNHLYFYWYRQILGQKVEFLVSFYNNEISEKSEIFDDQFSVERPDGSNFTLKIRSTKLEDSAMYFCASSLDRAGSPLHFGNGTRLTVT.

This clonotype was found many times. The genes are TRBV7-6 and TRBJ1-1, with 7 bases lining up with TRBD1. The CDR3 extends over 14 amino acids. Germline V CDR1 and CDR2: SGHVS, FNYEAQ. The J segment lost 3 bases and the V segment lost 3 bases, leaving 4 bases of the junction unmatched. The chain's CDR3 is CASSLQGVDTEAFF. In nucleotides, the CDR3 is TGTGCCAGCAGCTTGCAGGGGGTTGACACTGAAGCTTTCTTT. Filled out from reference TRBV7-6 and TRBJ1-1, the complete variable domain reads GAGVSQSPRYKVTKRGQDVALRCDPISGHVSLYWYRQALGQGPEFLTYFNYEAQQDKSGLPNDRFSAERPEGSISTLTIQRTEQRDSAMYRCASSLQGVDTEAFFGQGTRLTVV.

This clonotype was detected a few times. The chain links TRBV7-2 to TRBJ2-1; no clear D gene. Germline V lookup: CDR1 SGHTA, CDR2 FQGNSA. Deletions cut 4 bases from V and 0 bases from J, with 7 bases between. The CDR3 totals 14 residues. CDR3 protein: CASSSFSSYNEQFF. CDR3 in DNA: TGTGCCAGCAGCTCATTTTCCTCCTACAATGAGCAGTTCTTC. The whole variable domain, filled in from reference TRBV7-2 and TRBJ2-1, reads GAGVSQSPSNKVTEKGKDVELRCDPISGHTALYWYRQSLGQGLEFLIYFQGNSAPDKSGLPSDRFSAERTGGSVSTLTIQRTQQEDSAVYLCASSSFSSYNEQFFGPGTRLTVL.

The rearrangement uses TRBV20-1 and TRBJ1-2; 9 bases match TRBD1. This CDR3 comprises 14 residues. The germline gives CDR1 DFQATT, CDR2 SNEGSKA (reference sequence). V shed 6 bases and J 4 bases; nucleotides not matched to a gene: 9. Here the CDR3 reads CSAVYRGRSYGYTF. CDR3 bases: TGCAGTGCAGTTTACAGGGGGCGGAGCTATGGCTACACCTTC.

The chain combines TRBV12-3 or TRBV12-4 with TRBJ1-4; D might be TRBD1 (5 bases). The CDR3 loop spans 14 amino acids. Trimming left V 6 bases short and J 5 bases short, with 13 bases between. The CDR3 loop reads CASSRDGENEKLFF. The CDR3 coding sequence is TGTGCCAGCAGCAGGGACGGCGAGAATGAAAAACTGTTTTTT.

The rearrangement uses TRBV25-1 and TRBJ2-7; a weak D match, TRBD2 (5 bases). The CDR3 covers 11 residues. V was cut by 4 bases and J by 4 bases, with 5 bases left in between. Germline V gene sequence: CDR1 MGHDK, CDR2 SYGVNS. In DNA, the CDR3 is TGTGCCAGCAGTGTAGCGTACGAGCAGTACTTC. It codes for CASSVAYEQYF.

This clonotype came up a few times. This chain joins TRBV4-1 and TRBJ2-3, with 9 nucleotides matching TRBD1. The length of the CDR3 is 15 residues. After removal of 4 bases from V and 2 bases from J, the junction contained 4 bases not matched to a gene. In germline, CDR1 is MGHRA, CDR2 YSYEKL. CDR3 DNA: TGCGCCAGCAGCCTCCGGGACAGGGCCACAGATACGCAGTATTTT. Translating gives CASSLRDRATDTQYF.

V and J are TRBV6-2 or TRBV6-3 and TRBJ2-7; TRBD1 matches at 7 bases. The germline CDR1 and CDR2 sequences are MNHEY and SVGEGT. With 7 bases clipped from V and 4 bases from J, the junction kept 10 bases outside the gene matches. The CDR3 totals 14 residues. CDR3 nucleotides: TGTGCCAGCAACCCCCCGGGACAGTCATACGAGCAGTACTTC. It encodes CASNPPGQSYEQYF.

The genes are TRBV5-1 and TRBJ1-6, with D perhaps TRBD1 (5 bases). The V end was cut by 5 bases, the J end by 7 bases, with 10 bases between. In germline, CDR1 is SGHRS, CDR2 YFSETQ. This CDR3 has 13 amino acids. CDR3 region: CASRGDPNSPLHF. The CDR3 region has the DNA TGCGCCAGCAGAGGGGATCCGAATTCACCCCTCCACTTT.